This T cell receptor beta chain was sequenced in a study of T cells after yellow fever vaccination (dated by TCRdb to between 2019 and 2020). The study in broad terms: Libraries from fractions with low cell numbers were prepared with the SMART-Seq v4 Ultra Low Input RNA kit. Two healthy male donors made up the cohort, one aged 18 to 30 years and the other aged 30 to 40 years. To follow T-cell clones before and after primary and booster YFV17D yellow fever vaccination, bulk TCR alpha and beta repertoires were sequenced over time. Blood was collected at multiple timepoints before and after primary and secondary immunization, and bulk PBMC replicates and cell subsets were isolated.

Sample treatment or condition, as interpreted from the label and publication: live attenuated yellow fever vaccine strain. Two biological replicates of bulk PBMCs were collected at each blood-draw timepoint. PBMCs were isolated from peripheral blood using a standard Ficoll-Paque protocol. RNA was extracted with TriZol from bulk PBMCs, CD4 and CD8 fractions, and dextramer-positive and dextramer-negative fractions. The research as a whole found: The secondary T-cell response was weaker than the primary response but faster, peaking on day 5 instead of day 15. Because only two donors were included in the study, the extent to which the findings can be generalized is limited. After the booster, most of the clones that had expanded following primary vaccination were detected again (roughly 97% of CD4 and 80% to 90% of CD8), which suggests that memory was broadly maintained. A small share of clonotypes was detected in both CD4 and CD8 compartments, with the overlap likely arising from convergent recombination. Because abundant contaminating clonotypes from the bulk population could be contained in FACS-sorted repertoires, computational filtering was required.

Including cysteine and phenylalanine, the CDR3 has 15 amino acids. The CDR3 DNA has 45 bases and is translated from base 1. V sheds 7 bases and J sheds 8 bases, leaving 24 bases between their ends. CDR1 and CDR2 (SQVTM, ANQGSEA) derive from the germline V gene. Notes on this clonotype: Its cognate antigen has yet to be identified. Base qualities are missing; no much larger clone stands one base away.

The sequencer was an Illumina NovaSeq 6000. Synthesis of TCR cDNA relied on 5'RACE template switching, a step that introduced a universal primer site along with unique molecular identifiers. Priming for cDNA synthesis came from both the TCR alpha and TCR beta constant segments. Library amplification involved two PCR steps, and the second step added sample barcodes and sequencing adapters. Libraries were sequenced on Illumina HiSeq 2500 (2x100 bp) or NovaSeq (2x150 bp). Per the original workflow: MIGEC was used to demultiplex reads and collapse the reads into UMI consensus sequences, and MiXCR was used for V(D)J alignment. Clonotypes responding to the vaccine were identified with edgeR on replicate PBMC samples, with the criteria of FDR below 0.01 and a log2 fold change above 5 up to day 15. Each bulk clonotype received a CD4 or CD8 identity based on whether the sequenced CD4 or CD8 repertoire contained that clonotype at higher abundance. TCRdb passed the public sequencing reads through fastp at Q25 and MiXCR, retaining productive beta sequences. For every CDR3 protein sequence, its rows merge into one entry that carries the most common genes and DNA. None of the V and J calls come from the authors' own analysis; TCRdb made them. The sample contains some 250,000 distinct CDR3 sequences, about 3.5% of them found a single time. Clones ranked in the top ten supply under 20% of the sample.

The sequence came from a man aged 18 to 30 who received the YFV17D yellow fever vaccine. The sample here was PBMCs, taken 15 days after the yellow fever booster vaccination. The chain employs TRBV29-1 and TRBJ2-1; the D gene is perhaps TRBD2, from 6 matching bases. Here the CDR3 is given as CSGTGTPEEGHEQFF. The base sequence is TGCAGCGGTACCGGGACTCCAGAAGAAGGCCATGAGCAGTTCTTC.